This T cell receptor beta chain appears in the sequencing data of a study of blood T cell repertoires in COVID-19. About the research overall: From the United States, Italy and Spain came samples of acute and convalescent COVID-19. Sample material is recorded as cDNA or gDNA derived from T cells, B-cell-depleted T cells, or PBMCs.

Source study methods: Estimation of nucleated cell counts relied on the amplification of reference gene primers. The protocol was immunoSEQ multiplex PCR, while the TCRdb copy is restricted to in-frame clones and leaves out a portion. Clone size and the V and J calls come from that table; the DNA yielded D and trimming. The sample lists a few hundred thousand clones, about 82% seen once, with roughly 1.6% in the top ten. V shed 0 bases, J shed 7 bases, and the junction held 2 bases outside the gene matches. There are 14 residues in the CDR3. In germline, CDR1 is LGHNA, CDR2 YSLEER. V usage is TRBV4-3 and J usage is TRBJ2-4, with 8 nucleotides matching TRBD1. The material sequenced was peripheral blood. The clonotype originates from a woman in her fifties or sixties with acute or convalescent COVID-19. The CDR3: CASSQDRTGNIQYF. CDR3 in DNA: TGCGCCAGCAGCCAAGATCGGACAGGGAACATTCAGTACTTC.